A selection of T cell receptor beta chains follows, all from one sample in a study of blood T cell repertoires in COVID-19. The method was immunoSEQ multiplex PCR; TCRdb's version includes in-frame clones alone and lacks a portion of them. The sample yields under 150,000 clones, approximately 90% seen once. The sample taken for sequencing was peripheral blood. The receptors originated from a human donor in a cohort sampled during active COVID-19. The CDR3 runs from the conserved cysteine through the conserved F or W. D genes are given only for firm matches. Some rows have no size entry. The others give once, few or many, or a class for an expanded clone.

CDR3nt,CDR3aa,abundance,j_gene,d_gene,v_gene
TGTGCCAGTTCCTCTCTAGCGGGGGCCCTCACAGATACGCAGTATTTT,CASSSLAGALTDTQYF,.,TRBJ2-3,TRBD2,TRBV14
TGTGCCAGCAGCTTAGGGAGGGGACAGTTCCTTTCCTACGAGCAGTACTTC,CASSLGRGQFLSYEQYF,.,TRBJ2-7,.,TRBV7-2
TGTGCCAGCAGGCGGACAGGGCTGAACACTGAAGCTTTCTTT,CASRRTGLNTEAFF,.,TRBJ1-1,TRBD1,TRBV2
TGTGCCAGCAGCTTAGGAGGGGGCAGCGGAAACAACACTGAAGCTTTCTTT,CASSLGGGSGNNTEAFF,.,TRBJ1-1,TRBD1,TRBV11-2
TGTGCCAGCAGTCTTCGGACAGGGGGCGCAGATACGCAGTATTTT,CASSLRTGGADTQYF,.,TRBJ2-3,TRBD1,TRBV6-5
TGTGCCAGCAGTTACTCGATTGACAGAGCAGGCACTGAAGCTTTCTTT,CASSYSIDRAGTEAFF,.,TRBJ1-1,.,TRBV6-5
TGTGCCAGCAGCCCCTGGGGAGGGCTGAACACTGAAGCTTTCTTT,CASSPWGGLNTEAFF,.,TRBJ1-1,.,TRBV27
TGTGCCTTATCGTGGACTAGCGGGGGGGGGACCCAGTACTTC,CALSWTSGGGTQYF,.,TRBJ2-5,TRBD2,TRBV30
TGTGCCTGGAGCCGGTTGAACAATGAGCAGTTCTTC,CAWSRLNNEQFF,.,TRBJ2-1,.,TRBV30
TGTGCCAGCAGTGAAATCGGGACAGGGACTAATTCACCCCTCCACTTT,CASSEIGTGTNSPLHF,.,TRBJ1-6,TRBD1,TRBV6-1
TGTGCCAGCAGCGTAGGAGGCGGACAGCCCCAGCATTTT,CASSVGGGQPQHF,few,TRBJ1-5,.,TRBV9
TGTGCCAGCAGCGCGCGGGGGGCATCCGGAAACACCATATATTTT,CASSARGASGNTIYF,.,TRBJ1-3,.,TRBV11-2
TGTGCCAGCAGCATCCTCGCCGGGGGGCAGGGTTACGAGCAGTACTTC,CASSILAGGQGYEQYF,.,TRBJ2-7,.,TRBV5-4
TGTGCCACCAGTGATTTAGACAGGCCCGGGAGCTACACCTTC,CATSDLDRPGSYTF,.,TRBJ1-2,.,TRBV24-1
TGTGCCAGTAGTCCTTCTCAGGGCCGCTACAATGAGCAGTTCTTC,CASSPSQGRYNEQFF,.,TRBJ2-1,.,TRBV19
TGTGCCAGCAGCTTAGAACTATCGGTCGGCTACACCTTC,CASSLELSVGYTF,.,TRBJ1-2,.,TRBV7-9
TGTGCCAGCAGCCGTCGCGAAGGGGTGGACACTGAAGCTTTCTTT,CASSRREGVDTEAFF,.,TRBJ1-1,.,TRBV7-8
TGTGCCAGCAGTTATATACTAGCTCCAGATACGCAGTATTTT,CASSYILAPDTQYF,.,TRBJ2-3,.,TRBV6-5